The present T cell receptor (beta chain) was sequenced within a study of lymphopenia after photon versus proton radiotherapy (dated by TCRdb to 2018 to 2020). Concerning the study at large: In patients with gastrointestinal tumors who developed high-grade lymphopenia, the study compared the immunological effects of photon radiation therapy with those of proton radiation therapy. The cohort included roughly 20 patients with gastrointestinal tumors who developed lymphopenia after receiving either photon or proton therapy. The goal of the study was to characterize the differences between the two radiation modalities in how they affect the immune system.

To prepare the library, the immunoSEQ multiplex PCR assay was applied. Deep sequencing of rearranged TCR beta loci, alongside multiparametric flow cytometry, was used to profile T cell repertoires. TCRdb re-hosts the immuneACCESS table, in-frame sequences only. Its copies lack some clones; in the studies checked, an unresolved V gene accounts for under half of them, and the cause for the rest is not known. The sample table records 45,000 to 65,000 clones; 83% of these occur just once. Around 30% of the sample lies in the top ten. Summary of the overall study and its limitations: Proton-treated patients stayed relatively stable during treatment, while photon-treated patients lost naive T cells and TCR diversity and gained effector/memory populations. Among patients across the cohort who died, overall survival time showed an inverse correlation with a larger post-nadir drop in TCR diversity. The survival association was examined only in patients who died, and the authors described better survival with proton therapy as a possibility, not as a demonstrated result. After the lymphocyte count nadir, repertoires from photon-treated patients showed oligoclonal expansion, particularly of CD8+ Temra cells, and this expansion drove the decline in diversity.

On this clone itself: Its antigen is currently not known. The input lacks base qualities; no much larger clone sits a single base away.

The sequence was obtained from a man aged 50-60 years with gastric cancer. The specimen comprised peripheral blood, sampled from a patient treated with photon-based radiotherapy.

Here the CDR3 is given as CASSESDKSTDTQYF. The sequence in DNA is TGCGCCAGCAGTGAGTCGGACAAAAGCACAGATACGCAGTATTTT. The receptor chain draws on TRBV10-2 and TRBJ2-3, with a weak D call of TRBD1 (5 bases match). The CDR3 runs 15 residues from the cysteine to the phenylalanine. Solely the CDR3 DNA is kept, with 45 bases framed from the first base. CDR1 and CDR2 are drawn from the germline V gene: WSHSY, SAAADI. Trimming takes 0 bases from V and 0 bases from J, and the germline ends sit 7 bases apart.